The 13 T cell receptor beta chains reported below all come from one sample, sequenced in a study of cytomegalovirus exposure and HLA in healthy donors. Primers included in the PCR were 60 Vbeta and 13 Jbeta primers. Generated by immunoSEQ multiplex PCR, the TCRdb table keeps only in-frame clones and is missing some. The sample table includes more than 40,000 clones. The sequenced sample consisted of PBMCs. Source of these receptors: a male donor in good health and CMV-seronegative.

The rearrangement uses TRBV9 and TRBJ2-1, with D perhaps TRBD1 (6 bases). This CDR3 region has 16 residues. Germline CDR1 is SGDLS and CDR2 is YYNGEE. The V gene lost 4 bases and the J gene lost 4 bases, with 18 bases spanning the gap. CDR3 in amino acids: CASSWELQGTYNEQFF. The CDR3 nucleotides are TGTGCCAGCAGCTGGGAACTACAGGGAACTTACAATGAGCAGTTCTTC.

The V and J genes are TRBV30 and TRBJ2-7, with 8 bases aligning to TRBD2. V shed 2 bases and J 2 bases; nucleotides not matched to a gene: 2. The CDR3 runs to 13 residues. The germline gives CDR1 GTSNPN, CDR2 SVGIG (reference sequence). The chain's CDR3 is CAWSTGGPYEQYF. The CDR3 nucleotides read TGTGCCTGGAGTACGGGGGGGCCCTACGAGCAGTACTTC.

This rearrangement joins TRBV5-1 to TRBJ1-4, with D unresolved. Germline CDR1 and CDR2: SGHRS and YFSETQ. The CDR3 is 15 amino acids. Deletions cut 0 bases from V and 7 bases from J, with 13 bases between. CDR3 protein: CASSLVAGGSEKLFF. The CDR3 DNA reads TGCGCCAGCAGCTTGGTAGCCGGAGGGTCTGAAAAACTGTTTTTT.

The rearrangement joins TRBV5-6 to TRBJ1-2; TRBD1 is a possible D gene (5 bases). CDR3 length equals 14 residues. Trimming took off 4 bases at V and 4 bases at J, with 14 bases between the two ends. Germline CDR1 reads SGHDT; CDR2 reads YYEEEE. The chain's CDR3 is CASSRRGGGYGYTF. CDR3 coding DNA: TGTGCCAGCAGCCGACGGGGGGGAGGCTATGGCTACACCTTC.

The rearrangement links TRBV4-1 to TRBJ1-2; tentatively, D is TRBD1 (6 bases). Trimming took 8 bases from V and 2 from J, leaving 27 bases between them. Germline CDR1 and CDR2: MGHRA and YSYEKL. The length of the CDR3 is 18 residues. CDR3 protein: CASRPTALLRTANYGYTF. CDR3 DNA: TGCGCCAGCCGACCGACCGCACTCTTAAGGACAGCAAACTATGGCTACACCTTC.

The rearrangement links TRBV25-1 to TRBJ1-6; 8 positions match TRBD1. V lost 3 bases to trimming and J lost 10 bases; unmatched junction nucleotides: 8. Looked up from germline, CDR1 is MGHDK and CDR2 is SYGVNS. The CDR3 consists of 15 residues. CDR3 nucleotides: TGTGCCAGCAGTGACCCCGGACAGGGTCGGTCACCCCTCCACTTT. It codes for CASSDPGQGRSPLHF. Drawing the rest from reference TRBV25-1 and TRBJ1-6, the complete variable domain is EADIYQTPRYLVIGTGKKITLECSQTMGHDKMYWYQQDPGMELHLIHYSYGVNSTEKGDLSSESTVSRIRTEHFPLTLESARPSHTSQYLCASSDPGQGRSPLHFGNGTRLTVT.

CDR3 bases: TGTGCCTGGAGTTGGCGGGGGGCATATGGCTACACCTTC. The encoded protein is CAWSWRGAYGYTF. The rearrangement uses TRBV30 and TRBJ1-2; a possible D gene is TRBD1 (6 bases). This CDR3 is built from 13 residues. V was trimmed by 2 bases and J by 5 bases, leaving 12 bases between them. The V gene's germline CDR1 is GTSNPN and CDR2 SVGIG (reference sequence).

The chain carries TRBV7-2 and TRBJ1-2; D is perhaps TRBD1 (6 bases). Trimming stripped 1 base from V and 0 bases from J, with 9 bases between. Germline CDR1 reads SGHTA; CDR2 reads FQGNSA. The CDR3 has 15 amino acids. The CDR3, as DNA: TGTGCCAGCAGCTTAGGAGGGGGATCTAACTATGGCTACACCTTC. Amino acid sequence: CASSLGGGSNYGYTF.

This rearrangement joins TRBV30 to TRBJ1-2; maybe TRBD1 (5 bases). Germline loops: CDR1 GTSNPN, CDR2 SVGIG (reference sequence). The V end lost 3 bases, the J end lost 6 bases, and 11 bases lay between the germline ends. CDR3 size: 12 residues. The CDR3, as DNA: TGTGCCTGGAGCTGGGGCGGGGATGGCTACACCTTC. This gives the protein CAWSWGGDGYTF.

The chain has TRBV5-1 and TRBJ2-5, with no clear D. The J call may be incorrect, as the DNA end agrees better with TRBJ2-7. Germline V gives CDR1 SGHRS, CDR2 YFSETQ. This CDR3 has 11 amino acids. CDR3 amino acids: CASSLGYEQYF. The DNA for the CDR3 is TGCGCCAGCAGCTTGGGCTACGAGCAGTACTTC.

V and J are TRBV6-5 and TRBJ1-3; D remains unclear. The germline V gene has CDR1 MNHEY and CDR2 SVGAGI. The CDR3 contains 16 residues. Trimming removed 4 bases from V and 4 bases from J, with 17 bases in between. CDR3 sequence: CASSSQIKIRGNTIYF. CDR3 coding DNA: TGTGCCAGCAGTTCCCAGATCAAGATTCGCGGAAACACCATATATTTT.

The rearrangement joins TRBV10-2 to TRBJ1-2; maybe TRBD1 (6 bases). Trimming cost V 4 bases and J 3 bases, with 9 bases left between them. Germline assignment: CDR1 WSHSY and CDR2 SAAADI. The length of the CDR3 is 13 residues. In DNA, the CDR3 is TGCGCCAGCAGTGGACAGGCCGACTATGGCTACACCTTC. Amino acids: CASSGQADYGYTF.

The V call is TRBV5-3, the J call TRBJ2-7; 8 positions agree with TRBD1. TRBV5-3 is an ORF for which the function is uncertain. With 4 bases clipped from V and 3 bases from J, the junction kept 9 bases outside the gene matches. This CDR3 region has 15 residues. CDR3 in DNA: TGTGCCAGAAGCCTCCCCCGGACAGGGATCTACGAGCAGTACTTC. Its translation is CARSLPRTGIYEQYF.